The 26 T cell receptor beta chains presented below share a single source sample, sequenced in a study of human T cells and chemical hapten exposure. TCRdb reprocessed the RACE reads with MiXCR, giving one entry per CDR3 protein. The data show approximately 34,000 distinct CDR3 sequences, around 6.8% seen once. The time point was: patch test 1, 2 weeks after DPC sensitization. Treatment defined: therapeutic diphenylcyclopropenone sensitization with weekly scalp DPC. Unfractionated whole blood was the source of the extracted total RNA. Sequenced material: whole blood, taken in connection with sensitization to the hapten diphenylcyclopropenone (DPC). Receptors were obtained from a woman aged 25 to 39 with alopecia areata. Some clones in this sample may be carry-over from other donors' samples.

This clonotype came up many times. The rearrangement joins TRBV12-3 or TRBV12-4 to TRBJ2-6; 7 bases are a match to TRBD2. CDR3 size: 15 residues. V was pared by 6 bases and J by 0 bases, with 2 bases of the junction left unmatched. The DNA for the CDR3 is TGTGCCAGCAGGAAGCGGGGCTCTGGGGCCAACGTCCTGACTTTC. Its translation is CASRKRGSGANVLTF.

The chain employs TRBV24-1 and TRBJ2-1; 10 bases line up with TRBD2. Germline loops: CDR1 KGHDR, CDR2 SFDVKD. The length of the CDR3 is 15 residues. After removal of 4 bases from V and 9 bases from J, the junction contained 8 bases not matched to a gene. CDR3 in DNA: TGTGCCACCAGTGACCCTGGGACTAGCGTGGGTGAGCAGTTCTTC. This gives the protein CATSDPGTSVGEQFF.

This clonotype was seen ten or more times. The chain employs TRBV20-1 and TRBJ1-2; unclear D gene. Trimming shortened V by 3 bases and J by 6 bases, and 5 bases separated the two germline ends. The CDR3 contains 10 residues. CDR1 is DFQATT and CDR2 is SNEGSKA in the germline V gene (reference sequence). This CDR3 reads CSASTDGYTF. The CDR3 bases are TGCAGTGCTAGTACCGATGGCTACACCTTC.

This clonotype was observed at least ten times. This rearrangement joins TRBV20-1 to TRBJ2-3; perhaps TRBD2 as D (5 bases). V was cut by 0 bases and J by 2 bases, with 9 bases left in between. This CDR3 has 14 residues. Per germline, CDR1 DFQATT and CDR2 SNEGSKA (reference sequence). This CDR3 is CSARDSGSTDTQYF. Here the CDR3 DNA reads TGCAGTGCTAGAGATTCGGGGTCCACAGATACGCAGTATTTT.

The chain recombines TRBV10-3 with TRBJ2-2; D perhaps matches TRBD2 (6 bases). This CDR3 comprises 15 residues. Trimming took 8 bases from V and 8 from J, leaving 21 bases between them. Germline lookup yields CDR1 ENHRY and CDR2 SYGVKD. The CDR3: CAIRPTSLLEGELFF. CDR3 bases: TGTGCCATCCGGCCGACTAGTCTTCTTGAGGGGGAGCTGTTTTTT.

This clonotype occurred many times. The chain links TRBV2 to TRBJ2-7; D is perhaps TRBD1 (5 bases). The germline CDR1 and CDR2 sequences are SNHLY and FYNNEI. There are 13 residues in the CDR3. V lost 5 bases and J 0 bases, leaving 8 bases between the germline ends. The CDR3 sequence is CASSRDSSYEQYF. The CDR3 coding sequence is TGTGCCAGCAGTCGCGACAGCTCCTACGAGCAGTACTTC.

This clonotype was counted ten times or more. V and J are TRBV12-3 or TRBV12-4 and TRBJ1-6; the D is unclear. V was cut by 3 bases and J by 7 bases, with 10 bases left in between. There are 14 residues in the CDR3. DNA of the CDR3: TGTGCCAGCAGTTTCGGGAGGGCCAATTCACCCCTCCACTTT. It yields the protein CASSFGRANSPLHF.

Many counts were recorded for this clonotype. CDR3 region: CASSVDRAPGEQYF. The DNA for the CDR3 is TGCGCCAGCAGCGTGGACAGGGCTCCTGGGGAGCAGTACTTC. The chain is built from TRBV5-1 and TRBJ2-7; TRBD1 matches 8 bases. This CDR3 comprises 14 residues. V was pared by 4 bases and J by 7 bases, with 10 bases of the junction left unmatched. Germline CDR1 is SGHRS and CDR2 is YFSETQ.

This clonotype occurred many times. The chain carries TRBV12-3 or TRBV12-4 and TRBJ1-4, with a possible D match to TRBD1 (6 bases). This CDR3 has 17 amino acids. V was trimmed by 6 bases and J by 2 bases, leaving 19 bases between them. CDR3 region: CASSQSVGAGTNEKLFF. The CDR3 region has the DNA TGTGCCAGCAGCCAAAGCGTGGGGGCAGGTACTAATGAAAAACTGTTTTTT.

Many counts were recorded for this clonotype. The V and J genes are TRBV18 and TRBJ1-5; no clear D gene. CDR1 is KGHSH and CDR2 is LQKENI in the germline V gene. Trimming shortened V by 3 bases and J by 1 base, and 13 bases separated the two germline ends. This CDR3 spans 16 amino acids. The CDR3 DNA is TGTGCCAGCTCACCTTTGGCCCAGCGGAGCAATCAGCCCCAGCATTTT. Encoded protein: CASSPLAQRSNQPQHF.

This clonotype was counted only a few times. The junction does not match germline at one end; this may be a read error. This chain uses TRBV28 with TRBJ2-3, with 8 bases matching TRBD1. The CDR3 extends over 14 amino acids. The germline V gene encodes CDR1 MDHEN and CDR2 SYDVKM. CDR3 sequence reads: CASNPGQVTYTQYF. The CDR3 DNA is TGTGCCAGCAACCCGGGACAGGTCACATATACGCAGTATTTT.

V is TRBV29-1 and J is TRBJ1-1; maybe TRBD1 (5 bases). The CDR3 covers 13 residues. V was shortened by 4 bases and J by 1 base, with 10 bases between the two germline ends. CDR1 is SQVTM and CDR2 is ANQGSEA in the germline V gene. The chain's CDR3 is CSVGNRPNTEAFF. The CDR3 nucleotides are TGCAGCGTTGGGAACAGGCCGAACACTGAAGCTTTCTTT. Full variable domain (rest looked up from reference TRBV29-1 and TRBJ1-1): SAVISQKPSRDICQRGTSLTIQCQVDSQVTMMFWYRQQPGQSLTLIATANQGSEATYESGFVIDKFPISRPNLTFSTLTVSNMSPEDSSIYLCSVGNRPNTEAFFGQGTRLTVV.

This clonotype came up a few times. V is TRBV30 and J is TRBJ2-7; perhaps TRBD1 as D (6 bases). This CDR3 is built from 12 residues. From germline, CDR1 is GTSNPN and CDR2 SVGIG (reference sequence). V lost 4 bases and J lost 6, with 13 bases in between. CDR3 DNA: TGTGCCTGGACGCGGGTGGGGGCCGAGCAGTACTTC. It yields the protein CAWTRVGAEQYF.

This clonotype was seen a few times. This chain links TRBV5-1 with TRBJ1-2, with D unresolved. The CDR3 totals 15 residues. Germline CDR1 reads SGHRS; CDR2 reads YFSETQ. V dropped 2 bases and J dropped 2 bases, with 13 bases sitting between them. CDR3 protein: CASSLIPGNNYGYTF. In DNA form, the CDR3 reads TGCGCCAGCAGCTTAATTCCGGGAAACAACTATGGCTACACCTTC.

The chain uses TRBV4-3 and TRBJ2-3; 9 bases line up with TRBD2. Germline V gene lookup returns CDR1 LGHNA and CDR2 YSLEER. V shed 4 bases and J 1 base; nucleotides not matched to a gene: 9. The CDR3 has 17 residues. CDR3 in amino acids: CASSRRAERGGTDTQYF. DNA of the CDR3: TGCGCCAGCAGCCGCAGGGCGGAGCGGGGGGGCACAGATACGCAGTATTTT.

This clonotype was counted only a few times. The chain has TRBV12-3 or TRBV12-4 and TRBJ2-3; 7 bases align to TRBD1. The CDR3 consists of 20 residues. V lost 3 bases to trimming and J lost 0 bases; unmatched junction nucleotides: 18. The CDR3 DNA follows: TGTGCCAGCAGTTTGGTTCTTGGGGCCACAGGGGCGAGTAGCACAGATACGCAGTATTTT. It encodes CASSLVLGATGASSTDTQYF.

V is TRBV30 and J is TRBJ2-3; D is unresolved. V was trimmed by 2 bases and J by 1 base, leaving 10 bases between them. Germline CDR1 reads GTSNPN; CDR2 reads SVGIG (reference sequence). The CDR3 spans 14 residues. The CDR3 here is CAWSISPRTDTQYF. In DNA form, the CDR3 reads TGTGCCTGGAGTATTTCCCCACGCACAGATACGCAGTATTTT. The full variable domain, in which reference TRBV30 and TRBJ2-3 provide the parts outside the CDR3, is SQTIHQWPATLVQPVGSPLSLECTVEGTSNPNLYWYRQAAGRGLQLLFYSVGIGQISSEVPQNLSASRPQDRQFILSSKKLLLSDSGFYLCAWSISPRTDTQYFGPGTRLTVL.

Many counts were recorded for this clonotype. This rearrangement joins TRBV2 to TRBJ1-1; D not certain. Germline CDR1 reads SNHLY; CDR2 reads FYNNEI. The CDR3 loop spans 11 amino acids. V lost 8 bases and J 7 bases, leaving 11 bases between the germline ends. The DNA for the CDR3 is TGTGCCAGCTACGGGGTTGGTGAAGCTTTCTTT. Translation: CASYGVGEAFF.

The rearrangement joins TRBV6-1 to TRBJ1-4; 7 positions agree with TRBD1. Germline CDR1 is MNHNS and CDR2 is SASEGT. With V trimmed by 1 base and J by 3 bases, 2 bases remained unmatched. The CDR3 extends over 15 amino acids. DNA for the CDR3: TGTGCCAGCAGTGAAGGGGGACAGCCTAATGAAAAACTGTTTTTT. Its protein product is CASSEGGQPNEKLFF.

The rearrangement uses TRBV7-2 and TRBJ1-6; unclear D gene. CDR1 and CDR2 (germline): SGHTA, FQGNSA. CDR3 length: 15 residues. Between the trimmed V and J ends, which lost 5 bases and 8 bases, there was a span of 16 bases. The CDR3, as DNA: TGTGCCAGCAGCCCCGGGCACGCGGGGTATTCACCCCTCCACTTT. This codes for CASSPGHAGYSPLHF.

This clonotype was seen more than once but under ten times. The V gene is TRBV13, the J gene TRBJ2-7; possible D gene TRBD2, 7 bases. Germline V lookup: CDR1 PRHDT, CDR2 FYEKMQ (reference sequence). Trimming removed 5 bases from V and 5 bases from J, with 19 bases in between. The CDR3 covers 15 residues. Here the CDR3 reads CASSQIGGAGDEQYF. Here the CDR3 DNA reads TGTGCCAGCAGCCAAATAGGGGGGGCTGGGGACGAGCAGTACTTC.

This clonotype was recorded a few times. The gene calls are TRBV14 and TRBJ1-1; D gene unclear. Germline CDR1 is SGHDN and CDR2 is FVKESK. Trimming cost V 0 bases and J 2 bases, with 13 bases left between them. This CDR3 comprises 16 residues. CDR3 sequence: CASSQEQLGLNTEAFF. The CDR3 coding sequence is TGTGCCAGCAGCCAAGAGCAACTCGGGCTAAACACTGAAGCTTTCTTT. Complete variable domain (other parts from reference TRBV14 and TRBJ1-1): EAGVTQFPSHSVIEKGQTVTLRCDPISGHDNLYWYRRVMGKEIKFLLHFVKESKQDESGMPNNRFLAERTGGTYSTLKVQPAELEDSGVYFCASSQEQLGLNTEAFFGQGTRLTVV.

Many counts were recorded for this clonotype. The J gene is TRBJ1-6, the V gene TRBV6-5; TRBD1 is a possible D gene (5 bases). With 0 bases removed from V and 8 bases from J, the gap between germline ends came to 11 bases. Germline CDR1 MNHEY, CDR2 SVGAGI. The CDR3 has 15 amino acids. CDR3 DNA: TGTGCCAGCAGTTACTCGTCAGGGCTTGATTCACCCCTCCACTTT. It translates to CASSYSSGLDSPLHF.

The CDR3 bases are TGTGCCAGCAGCCATGATCGACTAGCGGGGGGTACAGATACGCAGTATTTT. Protein sequence: CASSHDRLAGGTDTQYF. The chain has TRBV4-2 and TRBJ2-3; TRBD2 agrees at 13 bases. In germline, CDR1 is LGHNA, CDR2 YNFKEQ. The CDR3 is made up of 17 amino acids. Losses at the gene ends were 3 bases for V and 3 bases for J; bases not matched to a gene: 6.

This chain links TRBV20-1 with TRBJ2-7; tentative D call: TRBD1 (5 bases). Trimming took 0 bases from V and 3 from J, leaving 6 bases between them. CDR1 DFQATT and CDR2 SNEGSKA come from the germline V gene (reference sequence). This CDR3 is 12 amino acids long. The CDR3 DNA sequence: TGCAGTGCTAGAGAGACAGACTACGAGCAGTACTTC. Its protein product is CSARETDYEQYF.

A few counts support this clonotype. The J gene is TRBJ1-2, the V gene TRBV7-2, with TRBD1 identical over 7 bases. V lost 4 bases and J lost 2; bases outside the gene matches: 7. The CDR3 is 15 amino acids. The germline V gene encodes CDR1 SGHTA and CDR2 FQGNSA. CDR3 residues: CASSSPGGQNYGYTF. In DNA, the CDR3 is TGTGCCAGCAGCTCCCCAGGGGGACAGAACTATGGCTACACCTTC.